This T cell receptor (beta chain) was found in a study of T cells in Graves' hyperthyroidism and ophthalmopathy. Fresh 10 ml peripheral blood yielded PBMCs. The investigators amplified TCR beta CDR3 regions from RNA transcripts. A set of HTBI primers served as the primers for a first-round RT-PCR of the TCR CDR3. From the multiplex PCR reads, TCRdb called clonotypes with MiXCR, one entry per CDR3 protein. The sample consists of 500,000 to 800,000 distinct CDR3 sequences, about 14% of them appearing once. Overall study findings and caveats: Most clonotypes expanded in thyroid above 0.001 were likewise present in blood. Model-based prediction identified ophthalmopathy a median around seven months prior to its onset.

This CDR3 contains 14 residues. Trimming cost V 2 bases and J 5 bases, with 12 bases left between them. The germline V gene has CDR1 MDHEN and CDR2 SYDVKM. The sample holds many counts of this clonotype. Its cognate antigen is unknown. The sample comprised blood. The sequence was collected from a woman between 45 and 65 years old with Graves' ophthalmopathy. V is TRBV28 and J is TRBJ2-5; no reliable D call. In DNA, the CDR3 is TGTGCCAGCAGTTTACAGGCCATGGGGGAGACCCAGTACTTC. This gives the protein CASSLQAMGETQYF.